This T cell receptor (beta chain) was recovered during a study of shared clonotypes between healthy human individuals. A note on this clone: Antigen: not known.

Each of the donors was a healthy adult who was HIV-negative and had not had a recent acute infection or vaccination. Naive CD4+ cells were CD45RA-selected; the remaining cells were memory. Findings and limits, study-wide: Rarefaction revealed incomplete sorted-subset sequencing despite large depth.

This CDR3 has 15 amino acids. V was pared by 4 bases and J by 5 bases, with 9 bases of the junction left unmatched. Germline V gene sequence: CDR1 SEHNR, CDR2 FQNEAQ (reference sequence). Profiling relied on immunoSEQ multiplex PCR, and the TCRdb table lists in-frame clones only, not all of them. The sample has about 2 million clones; 85% to 95% are singletons. The chain is built from TRBV7-9 and TRBJ2-5, with 8 bases matching TRBD2. This receptor was obtained from a man aged 18-30 years in good health. The sample comprised naive CD4+ T cells sorted from blood. Subset: CD45RA+ positively selected. As DNA, the CDR3 is TGTGCCAGCAGCTATACGGGACTAGGGTATGAGACCCAGTACTTC. It specifies CASSYTGLGYETQYF.